This TCR beta chain was sequenced during a study of T cells after yellow fever vaccination. As regards this clonotype: Antigen unknown.

Generation of TCR cDNA used 5'RACE template switching (which added a universal primer site and UMIs). One entry per CDR3 protein results from TCRdb running MiXCR on the 5' RACE reads. The sample yields 150,000 to 200,000 distinct CDR3 sequences, about 6% seen once. Study conclusions and caveats: In post-booster samples, most primary-vaccination clones reappeared (about 95% CD4, 88% CD8).

There are 13 residues in the CDR3. The germline V gene encodes CDR1 DFQATT and CDR2 SNEGSKA (reference sequence). The ends lost 6 bases at V and 4 bases at J; junction bases unmatched: 4. The chain carries TRBV20-1 and TRBJ2-1; 9 nucleotides agree with TRBD2. Here the sequenced sample was CD4+ T cells sorted from PBMCs, taken on the day of the first yellow fever vaccination. This sequence originates from a man between 18 and 29 years old who received the YFV17D yellow fever vaccine. The CDR3 spells CSAAGGLYNEQFF. CDR3 DNA: TGCAGTGCGGCGGGGGGGCTGTACAATGAGCAGTTCTTC.